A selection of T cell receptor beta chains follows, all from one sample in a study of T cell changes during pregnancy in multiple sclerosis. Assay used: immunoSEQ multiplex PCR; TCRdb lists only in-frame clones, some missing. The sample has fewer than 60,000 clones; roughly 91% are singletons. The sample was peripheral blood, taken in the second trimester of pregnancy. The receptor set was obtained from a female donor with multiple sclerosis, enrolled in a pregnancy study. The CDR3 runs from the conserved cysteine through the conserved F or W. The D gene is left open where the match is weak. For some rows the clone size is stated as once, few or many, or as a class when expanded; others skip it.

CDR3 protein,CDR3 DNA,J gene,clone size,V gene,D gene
CACGVRTEAFF,TGTGCCTGCGGGGTCAGAACTGAAGCTTTCTTT,TRBJ1-1,NA,TRBV30,NA
CASYGGGPLDTQYF,TGCGCCAGCTACGGCGGGGGGCCCCTAGATACGCAGTATTTT,TRBJ2-3,NA,TRBV5-1,TRBD2
CASSQTPDSGTQYF,TGTGCCAGCAGCCAGACCCCCGACAGTGGTACGCAGTATTTT,TRBJ2-3,NA,TRBV11-2,NA
CASSPRGHEAFF,TGTGCCAGCAGCCCTAGGGGTCATGAAGCTTTCTTT,TRBJ1-1,NA,TRBV11-2,NA
CASSRTGSRVEAFF,TGTGCCAGCAGTAGGACAGGGAGCCGCGTGGAAGCTTTCTTT,TRBJ1-1,NA,TRBV25-1,TRBD1
CASSLNGGTAQHF,TGTGCCAGCAGTTTAAATGGGGGCACGGCCCAGCATTTT,TRBJ1-5,NA,TRBV27,NA
CASSAESYGYTF,TGCGCCAGCAGCGCGGAATCCTATGGCTACACCTTC,TRBJ1-2,NA,TRBV5-1,NA
CASSESLAGGSEAFF,TGTGCCAGCAGTGAATCCCTGGCAGGGGGATCTGAAGCTTTCTTT,TRBJ1-1,NA,TRBV6-1,TRBD1
CASRETGLGNTEAFF,TGTGCCAGCAGGGAAACAGGGTTAGGGAACACTGAAGCTTTCTTT,TRBJ1-1,NA,TRBV2,NA
CASSGPGDLEAFF,TGTGCCAGCTCCGGGCCGGGGGACCTTGAAGCTTTCTTT,TRBJ1-1,once,TRBV6-1,NA
CASSLWTGLSNEQFF,TGTGCCAGTAGTCTTTGGACAGGGCTCTCCAATGAGCAGTTCTTC,TRBJ2-1,NA,TRBV19,TRBD1
CASTAGDLRGKLFF,TGTGCCAGCACAGCAGGTGACCTAAGGGGAAAACTGTTTTTT,TRBJ1-4,NA,TRBV6-5,NA
CASSFMGQNYGYTF,TGTGCCAGCAGTTTTATGGGACAGAACTATGGCTACACCTTC,TRBJ1-2,NA,TRBV2,TRBD1
CASSLRTPNTEAFF,TGCGCCAGCAGCCTCAGGACACCGAACACTGAAGCTTTCTTT,TRBJ1-1,NA,TRBV4-1,NA
CASSLGPNLGEETQYF,TGTGCCAGCAGCTTAGGGCCAAACCTCGGGGAAGAGACCCAGTACTTC,TRBJ2-5,NA,TRBV7-3,NA
CASSLLSNSPLHF,TGTGCCAGCAGTTTATTGAGCAATTCACCCCTCCACTTT,TRBJ1-6,NA,TRBV27,NA
CASSLPGQSSGANVLTF,TGTGCCAGCTCACTCCCGGGACAGAGCTCCGGGGCCAACGTCCTGACTTTC,TRBJ2-6,once,TRBV18,TRBD1
CASSLGHPYEQYF,TGTGCCAGCAGCTTGGGACACCCCTACGAGCAGTACTTC,TRBJ2-7,NA,TRBV5-6,NA
CASSLARDYEQYF,TGTGCCAGCAGCCTTGCCCGGGACTACGAGCAGTACTTC,TRBJ2-7,NA,TRBV4-2,NA
CASGHWGQGLNYGYTF,TGTGCTAGTGGTCACTGGGGACAGGGGCTTAACTATGGCTACACCTTC,TRBJ1-2,once,TRBV12-5,TRBD1
CASSFGRGGEQPQHF,TGTGCCAGCAGTTTCGGCAGGGGTGGGGAACAGCCCCAGCATTTT,TRBJ1-5,once,TRBV27,NA
CASSERDYTDTQYF,TGTGCCAGCAGCGAAAGGGACTACACAGATACGCAGTATTTT,TRBJ2-3,NA,TRBV9,TRBD2
CASSPRTSGVGEQFF,TGTGCCAGCTCACCACGGACTAGCGGGGTGGGTGAGCAGTTCTTC,TRBJ2-1,NA,TRBV18,TRBD2
CASSLRQGTGKPYF,TGTGCCAGCAGCTTACGTCAAGGGACAGGGAAGCCCTACTTC,TRBJ2-7,NA,TRBV5-4,TRBD1
CASSPLSWGDGQPQHF,TGTGCCAGCAGCCCCCTTAGTTGGGGGGATGGTCAGCCCCAGCATTTT,TRBJ1-5,few,TRBV6-6,NA
CSADTSGYTDTQYF,TGCAGCGCTGATACTAGCGGGTACACAGATACGCAGTATTTT,TRBJ2-3,NA,TRBV29-1,TRBD2
CASTETLSSRQETQYF,TGTGCCAGCACCGAAACCCTATCGAGCCGCCAAGAGACCCAGTACTTC,TRBJ2-5,NA,TRBV7-9,NA
CASSLVQGLYQPQHF,TGTGCCAGCAGCTTAGTTCAGGGTCTCTATCAGCCCCAGCATTTT,TRBJ1-5,NA,TRBV7-8,NA
CASSTGQGNQPQHF,TGTGCCAGCAGCACCGGACAGGGGAATCAGCCCCAGCATTTT,TRBJ1-5,NA,TRBV7-9,TRBD1
CASSIRPGLHSYGYTF,TGTGCCAGTAGTATTAGACCGGGTCTCCATAGCTATGGCTACACCTTC,TRBJ1-2,NA,TRBV19,NA
CATSSEIAGGPETQYF,TGTGCCACCAGCAGCGAGATAGCGGGGGGTCCGGAGACCCAGTACTTC,TRBJ2-5,NA,TRBV15,TRBD2
CASGSGGVGTQYF,TGTGCCAGCGGTAGCGGGGGGGTCGGTACCCAGTACTTC,TRBJ2-5,NA,TRBV7-3,TRBD2
CASSIAPGQMNTEAFF,TGTGCCAGCAGCATCGCCCCGGGACAGATGAACACTGAAGCTTTCTTT,TRBJ1-1,NA,TRBV9,TRBD1
CASSLSGGGGELFF,TGTGCCAGCAGCTTATCGGGGGGCGGCGGGGAGCTGTTTTTT,TRBJ2-2,NA,TRBV7-6,NA
CASSRQGSSYNSPLHF,TGTGCCAGCAGCCGACAGGGGAGCTCCTATAATTCACCCCTCCACTTT,TRBJ1-6,once,TRBV9,TRBD1
CASSGAKGGDQYF,TGTGCCAGCAGTGGGGCCAAAGGGGGGGACCAGTACTTC,TRBJ2-5,once,TRBV2,NA
CASSRGGTQYF,TGTGCCAGCAGCCGGGGGGGGACGCAGTATTTT,TRBJ2-3,NA,TRBV7-2,TRBD2
CASSSTGSNQPQHF,TGTGCCAGCTCGTCGACAGGGAGCAATCAGCCCCAGCATTTT,TRBJ1-5,once,TRBV18,TRBD1
CASREQPANTEAFF,TGTGCCAGCAGGGAACAGCCTGCCAACACTGAAGCTTTCTTT,TRBJ1-1,NA,TRBV7-2,NA
CASSQNPLGSGYGYTF,TGTGCCAGCAGCCAAAATCCTCTCGGGTCGGGCTATGGCTACACCTTC,TRBJ1-2,NA,TRBV7-9,NA
CASSLRDREHNEQFF,TGTGCCAGCAGTTTACGCGACAGAGAGCACAATGAGCAGTTCTTC,TRBJ2-1,NA,TRBV27,NA
CASSANRGPNYGYTF,TGTGCCAGCAGCGCAAACAGGGGTCCCAACTATGGCTACACCTTC,TRBJ1-2,NA,TRBV2,TRBD1